A selection of T cell receptor beta chains follows, all from one sample in a study of T cell repertoires in cytomegalovirus infection. From the reads, TCRdb called clonotypes with MiXCR, one entry per CDR3 protein. Among 150,000 to 200,000 distinct CDR3 sequences listed, less than 9.5% were seen once. Input material: PBMCs. These receptor sequences come from a human donor in good health (CMV status not recorded). Some clones in this sample may be carry-over from other donors' samples. Each CDR3 is given with its conserved first and last residue. The D gene is left open where the match is weak. Part of the rows lack a size; the others show once, few, many or a class for expanded clones.

d_gene	abundance	j_gene	v_gene	CDR3aa	CDR3nt
.	many	TRBJ1-2	TRBV28	CASSLISAYGYTF	TGTGCCAGCAGTTTAATTTCAGCATATGGCTACACCTTC
TRBD1	few	TRBJ2-7	TRBV19	CASSIGFTGDEQYF	TGTGCCAGTAGTATAGGTTTTACAGGGGACGAGCAGTACTTC
.	few	TRBJ2-1	TRBV10-3	CAISGNNEQFF	TGTGCCATCAGTGGGAACAATGAGCAGTTCTTC
.	many	TRBJ2-2	TRBV12-3/TRBV12-4	CASSPQGTNTGELFF	TGTGCCAGCAGTCCCCAGGGGACGAACACCGGGGAGCTGTTTTTT
TRBD1	.	TRBJ1-2	TRBV28	CASSSPRGTGDSYTF	TGTGCCAGCAGTTCCCCCCGAGGGACAGGGGATAGTTACACCTTC
TRBD2	.	TRBJ2-5	TRBV29-1	CSAVPGGETQYF	TGCAGCGCCGTACCGGGGGGGGAGACCCAGTACTTC
TRBD2	many	TRBJ2-1	TRBV4-1	CASSRTSGSYNEQFF	TGCGCCAGCAGCCGGACTAGCGGGAGTTACAATGAGCAGTTCTTC
.	.	TRBJ2-5	TRBV28	CASSLGLGQETQYF	TGTGCCAGCAGTTTAGGATTGGGACAAGAGACCCAGTACTTC
TRBD1	many	TRBJ1-5	TRBV7-8	CASSPSPFSRQGNQPQHF	TGTGCCAGCAGCCCCTCCCCCTTTTCCCGACAGGGAAATCAGCCCCAGCATTTT
.	many	TRBJ1-1	TRBV7-2	CASSLDWGEAFF	TGTGCCAGCAGCTTAGATTGGGGGGAAGCTTTCTTT
.	many	TRBJ1-2	TRBV7-2	CASSTGAPEGYTF	TGTGCCAGCAGCACCGGGGCCCCAGAGGGCTACACCTTC
TRBD2	many	TRBJ2-1	TRBV10-3	CAISEGSGLAGRNEQFF	TGTGCCATCAGTGAGGGTAGCGGACTAGCGGGTCGGAATGAGCAGTTCTTC
TRBD1	few	TRBJ2-5	TRBV2	CASRRDRAQETQYF	TGTGCCAGCAGGCGCGACAGGGCTCAAGAGACCCAGTACTTC
TRBD2	many	TRBJ2-1	TRBV7-2	CASSSGLAWNEQFF	TGTGCCAGCAGCTCGGGACTAGCGTGGAATGAGCAGTTCTTC
.	many	TRBJ1-3	TRBV7-2	CASSLAGRAGGNTIYF	TGTGCCAGCAGCTTAGCGGGCAGGGCTGGAGGAAACACCATATATTTT
TRBD1	many	TRBJ2-2	TRBV7-2	CASSPRQGFTGELFF	TGTGCCAGCAGCCCCCGACAGGGCTTTACCGGGGAGCTGTTTTTT